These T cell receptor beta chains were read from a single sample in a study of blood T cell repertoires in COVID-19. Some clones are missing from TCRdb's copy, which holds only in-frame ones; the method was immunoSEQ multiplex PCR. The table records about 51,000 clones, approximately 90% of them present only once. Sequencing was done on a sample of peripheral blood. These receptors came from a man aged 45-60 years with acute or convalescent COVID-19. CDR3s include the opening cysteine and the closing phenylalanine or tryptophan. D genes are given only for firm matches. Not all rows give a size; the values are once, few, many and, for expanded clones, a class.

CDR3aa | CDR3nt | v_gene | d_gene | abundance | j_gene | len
CASSGLTEPQHF | TGTGCCAGCTCTGGCCTCACAGAACCCCAGCATTTT | TRBV28 | . | . | TRBJ1-5 | 12
CASSLEEGPYEQYF | TGTGCCAGCAGCTTAGAGGAGGGCCCCTACGAGCAGTACTTC | TRBV11-2 | . | . | TRBJ2-7 | 14
CATSGTLTRNSPLHF | TGTGCCACCAGCGGGACACTGACGAGGAATTCACCCCTCCACTTT | TRBV15 | . | . | TRBJ1-6 | 15
CASNEGFSGASDTQYF | TGTGCCAGCAACGAAGGTTTTAGCGGGGCTTCGGATACGCAGTATTTT | TRBV2 | TRBD2 | . | TRBJ2-3 | 16
CASRVQGNGYTF | TGTGCCAGCAGAGTACAGGGGAATGGCTACACCTTC | TRBV28 | TRBD1 | . | TRBJ1-2 | 12
CASSQPGQGTYEQYF | TGTGCCAGCAGCCAGCCGGGACAGGGAACCTACGAGCAGTACTTC | TRBV5-5 | TRBD1 | . | TRBJ2-7 | 15
CASSDKDRVRYEQYF | TGTGCCAGCAGTGATAAGGACAGGGTCAGGTACGAGCAGTACTTC | TRBV7-9 | TRBD1 | . | TRBJ2-7 | 15
CASSSGQGNYGYTF | TGCGCCAGCAGCTCCGGACAGGGCAACTATGGCTACACCTTC | TRBV5-1 | TRBD1 | . | TRBJ1-2 | 14
CASSLSGTGVQPQHF | TGTGCCAGCAGCTTGTCCGGGACAGGGGTTCAGCCCCAGCATTTT | TRBV5-8 | TRBD1 | once | TRBJ1-5 | 15
CSASAGTGNGAQYF | TGCAGTGCTAGTGCGGGGACAGGGAACGGGGCCCAGTACTTC | TRBV20-1 | TRBD1 | . | TRBJ2-5 | 14
CAIRGDRGDETQYF | TGTGCCATCAGGGGGGACAGGGGAGATGAGACCCAGTACTTC | TRBV10-3 | TRBD1 | . | TRBJ2-5 | 14
CATSVIAGDGEDTQYF | TGTGCCACCAGTGTAATAGCGGGGGACGGAGAAGATACGCAGTATTTT | TRBV24-1 | TRBD2 | . | TRBJ2-3 | 16
CASSPLGNGETEAFF | TGTGCCAGCTCACCACTGGGGAACGGGGAGACAGAAGCTTTCTTT | TRBV18 | . | once | TRBJ1-1 | 15
CASSEESAGVNTEAFF | TGCGCCAGCAGTGAAGAATCTGCAGGCGTGAACACTGAAGCTTTCTTT | TRBV10-2 | . | . | TRBJ1-1 | 16
CASSDRLAGTSQYF | TGTGCCAGCAGCGATAGACTAGCGGGTACTTCGCAATATTTT | TRBV2 | TRBD2 | . | TRBJ2-3 | 14
CATSRDQRSSTEAFF | TGTGCCACCAGCAGAGATCAGAGGAGTTCCACTGAAGCTTTCTTT | TRBV15 | . | . | TRBJ1-1 | 15
CASSLVAPGYGAFF | TGTGCCAGCAGCTTAGTTGCCCCCGGGTACGGAGCTTTCTTT | TRBV7-2 | . | . | TRBJ1-1 | 14
CASSTVRTAYQETQYF | TGTGCCAGCAGCACGGTTAGGACAGCGTACCAAGAGACCCAGTACTTC | TRBV3-1/TRBV3-2 | . | . | TRBJ2-5 | 16
CASSYSELRNEQFF | TGTGCCAGCAGTTACTCCGAACTAAGAAATGAGCAGTTCTTC | TRBV6-6 | . | . | TRBJ2-1 | 14
CASNYSTEAFF | TGTGCCAGCAATTACAGCACTGAAGCTTTCTTT | TRBV27 | . | . | TRBJ1-1 | 11
CASFGREKLFF | TGTGCCAGCTTCGGGAGGGAAAAACTGTTTTTT | TRBV7-9 | . | few | TRBJ1-4 | 11
CATSVEGPASEQFF | TGTGCCACGAGCGTGGAGGGGCCAGCCTCGGAGCAGTTCTTC | TRBV19 | . | . | TRBJ2-1 | 14
CAISESSRSPLPYEQYF | TGTGCCATCAGTGAGTCTTCCAGGTCACCCCTCCCCTACGAGCAGTACTTC | TRBV10-3 | . | once | TRBJ2-7 | 17
CASSVTPLSGGADEQFF | TGTGCCAGCAGCGTAACCCCACTTAGCGGGGGGGCAGATGAGCAGTTCTTC | TRBV9 | TRBD2 | . | TRBJ2-1 | 17
CASSPLGGDGYTF | TGTGCCAGCAGTCCCCTGGGAGGGGATGGCTACACCTTC | TRBV25-1 | . | . | TRBJ1-2 | 13
CAWSVSGGAVETQYF | TGTGCCTGGAGTGTAAGCGGGGGGGCCGTGGAGACCCAGTACTTC | TRBV30 | TRBD2 | . | TRBJ2-5 | 15
CATRRGSYNSPLHF | TGTGCCACCCGGAGGGGCTCCTATAATTCACCCCTCCACTTT | TRBV19 | . | once | TRBJ1-6 | 14
CASSPAPKGNDYIQYF | TGTGCCAGCAGCCCCGCCCCTAAGGGGAATGATTACATTCAGTACTTC | TRBV14 | . | few | TRBJ2-4 | 16
CATRDSGADTQYF | TGTGCCACGCGGGACTCCGGGGCGGATACGCAGTATTTT | TRBV24-1 | . | . | TRBJ2-3 | 13
CASSDFRYGYTF | TGCGCCAGCAGCGACTTTAGGTATGGCTACACCTTC | TRBV10-2 | . | few | TRBJ1-2 | 12
CATSRDGGSGGTEQFF | TGTGCCACCAGCAGAGATGGAGGGAGTGGGGGGACTGAGCAGTTCTTC | TRBV15 | . | . | TRBJ2-1 | 16
CASSIGQNSYNEQFF | TGTGCCAGTAGTATAGGACAGAATTCCTACAATGAGCAGTTCTTC | TRBV19 | . | . | TRBJ2-1 | 15
CASSSWTGNTEAFF | TGTGCCAGCAGCTCCTGGACTGGGAACACTGAAGCTTTCTTT | TRBV7-2 | . | . | TRBJ1-1 | 14
CATSDPWGGGDNEQFF | TGTGCCACCAGTGATCCGTGGGGCGGGGGTGACAATGAGCAGTTCTTC | TRBV24-1 | TRBD2 | . | TRBJ2-1 | 16
CASSTGQGVKNIQYF | TGTGCCAGCAGCACCGGACAGGGGGTTAAAAACATTCAGTACTTC | TRBV3-1/TRBV3-2 | TRBD1 | . | TRBJ2-4 | 15
CASSPSYREGEKLFF | TGTGCCAGCAGCCCTTCTTACAGGGAGGGGGAAAAACTGTTTTTT | TRBV3-1/TRBV3-2 | . | . | TRBJ1-4 | 15
CASSPTATNTEAFF | TGTGCCAGCTCACCGACAGCTACGAACACTGAAGCTTTCTTT | TRBV18 | . | . | TRBJ1-1 | 14
CASSSRPGLDSYEQYF | TGTGCCAGCAGCTCTAGGCCGGGACTGGACTCCTACGAGCAGTACTTC | TRBV7-9 | . | . | TRBJ2-7 | 16
CASSQGLGNNEQFF | TGCGCCAGCAGCCAGGGGTTAGGAAATAATGAGCAGTTCTTC | TRBV5-1 | . | . | TRBJ2-1 | 14